This T cell receptor (beta chain) was identified during a study of shared clonotypes between healthy human individuals. Findings of the study overall: Researchers found naive subsets generally carried larger estimated richness than memory subsets.

Note on this clone: Its antigen is unidentified. This same CDR3 is encoded by further DNA sequences in the sample.

CD45RO-negative cells were positively selected for CCR7, leaving out terminally differentiated effector memory CD45RA+ cells. Each sample came from a Caucasian adult donor living in Nashville, Tennessee. The germline V gene encodes CDR1 MNHEY and CDR2 SMNVEV (reference sequence). Trimming stripped 3 bases from V and 0 bases from J, with 9 bases between. The CDR3 spans 15 residues. Assay execution proceeded at the deep level. Replicate PCRs run on sorted subsets employed 200 to 250 ng DNA, around 27,000 T cell genomes. Assay used: immunoSEQ multiplex PCR; TCRdb lists only in-frame clones, some missing. The sample carries about 2.1 million clones, about 93% recorded once.

The sequenced sample consisted of naive CD8+ T cells from PBMCs. The receptor comes from a man in his late teens or twenties in good health. Some clones in this sample may be carry-over from other donors' samples. This chain joins TRBV27 and TRBJ1-3; possible D gene TRBD1, 6 bases. CDR3 DNA sequence: TGTGCCAGCAGTTTGAGGGGGAGCTCTGGAAACACCATATATTTT. This translates into CASSLRGSSGNTIYF.